This T cell receptor beta chain comes out of a study of patients and donors after allogeneic stem cell transplantation. V lost 2 bases and J 5 bases, leaving 18 bases between the germline ends. This CDR3 region has 16 residues. Germline V gene data show CDR1 as LGHNA and CDR2 as YNFKEQ. From the RT-PCR reads, TCRdb called clonotypes with MiXCR, one entry per CDR3 protein. The sample includes around 240,000 distinct CDR3 sequences, about 14% seen only once; the top ten take roughly 11%. This clonotype was observed a few times. Sequenced input: blood, either unsorted or a sorted T cell fraction (not recorded which). This sequence originates from a human donor who was either an allogeneic HSCT recipient or a stem cell or donor lymphocyte infusion donor (not recorded which). It is not recorded whose cells these are; they may come from a transplant donor. The chain combines TRBV4-2 with TRBJ2-5; maybe TRBD2 (6 bases). The CDR3 protein is CASSQRSGRSGETQYF. CDR3 nucleotide sequence: TGTGCCAGCAGCCAAAGATCTGGGAGGAGCGGGGAGACCCAGTACTTC.